These 32 T cell receptor beta chains were sequenced from one sample in a study of CD8 T cells in Susac syndrome. A quantity of roughly 0.5 to 1 ug RNA underwent reverse transcription using random hexamers. TCRdb itself ran the immunoSEQ multiplex PCR reads through MiXCR, one entry per CDR3 protein. The sample carries about 47,000 distinct CDR3 sequences, 80% to 95% recorded once. The specimen was CD8+ T cells from PBMCs. The receptors shown here come from a human donor in good health.

V usage is TRBV4-3 and J usage is TRBJ1-3; D unresolved. The germline V and J ends were trimmed by 3 bases and 0 bases, with 9 bases remaining between them. This CDR3 region has 15 residues. Per germline, CDR1 LGHNA and CDR2 YSLEER. Written as DNA, the CDR3 is TGCGCCAGCAGCCAGACTAGGTCCTCTGGAAACACCATATATTTT. This translates into CASSQTRSSGNTIYF.

V is TRBV15 and J is TRBJ1-1, with a possible D match to TRBD1 (6 bases). The CDR3 is 15 amino acids. Germline lookup yields CDR1 LNHNV and CDR2 YYDKDF (reference sequence). The ends were cut back, 2 bases at V and 1 base at J, with 11 bases in the middle. CDR3: CATSRSGQPNTEAFF. In DNA, the CDR3 is TGTGCCACCAGCAGAAGTGGACAGCCGAACACTGAAGCTTTCTTT.

The chain has TRBV10-3 and TRBJ1-4, with D tentatively TRBD1 (5 bases). Trimming cost V 8 bases and J 1 base, with 8 bases left between them. Germline V gene lookup returns CDR1 ENHRY and CDR2 SYGVKD. This CDR3 spans 13 amino acids. The CDR3 bases are TGTGCCATCGGGGGACGAACTAATGAAAAACTGTTTTTT. It encodes CAIGGRTNEKLFF.

The count of this clonotype is one. The rearrangement uses TRBV20-1 and TRBJ2-7, with 12 bases identical to TRBD2. In germline, CDR1 is DFQATT, CDR2 SNEGSKA (reference sequence). V lost 6 bases and J lost 11; bases outside the gene matches: 8. The CDR3 runs 12 residues. In DNA form, the CDR3 reads TGCAGTGCCCCGGCTAGCGGGAGGGCTGAGTACTTC. Protein product: CSAPASGRAEYF.

The chain has TRBV11-2 and TRBJ2-5; D is unresolved. The V gene lost 5 bases and the J gene lost 1 base, with 11 bases spanning the gap. Germline V gene sequence: CDR1 SGHAT, CDR2 FQNNGV. The CDR3 is 14 amino acids. CDR3 in DNA: TGTGCCAGCAGCGGCAGCGTTACCCAAGAGACCCAGTACTTC. Translation: CASSGSVTQETQYF.

J is TRBJ2-7 and V is TRBV7-2, with D perhaps being TRBD1 or TRBD2 (5 bases each). Germline assignment: CDR1 SGHTA and CDR2 FQGNSA. V lost 1 base to trimming and J lost 0 bases, with 16 bases between them. The CDR3 is 17 amino acids. Written as DNA, the CDR3 is TGTGCCAGCAGCTTAGGTGAGCAAGCAGGGAGCTCCTACGAGCAGTACTTC. Amino acid sequence: CASSLGEQAGSSYEQYF.

The V call is TRBV20-1, the J call TRBJ2-7; no clear D gene. CDR3 size: 9 residues. The germline CDR1 and CDR2 sequences are DFQATT and SNEGSKA (reference sequence). Here the CDR3 reads CSVLGEQYF. For the CDR3, the DNA is TGCAGCGTCCTCGGCGAGCAGTACTTC.

The CDR3 reads CASSQGGTSGRGYNEQFF. In DNA form, the CDR3 reads TGTGCCAGCAGCCAGGGGGGTACTAGCGGGAGGGGATACAATGAGCAGTTCTTC. V gene TRBV4-2 combines with J gene TRBJ2-1; 13 bases agree with TRBD2. Germline V gene data show CDR1 as LGHNA and CDR2 as YNFKEQ. Trimming removed 3 bases from V and 4 bases from J; junction bases left unmatched: 9. The CDR3 is 18 amino acids.

This rearrangement joins TRBV29-1 to TRBJ2-1; 8 nucleotides align to TRBD2. Germline values: CDR1 SQVTM, CDR2 ANQGSEA. CDR3 length: 16 residues. Trimming removed 6 bases from V and 0 bases from J; junction bases left unmatched: 10. The CDR3 here is CSVEMGLGFSYNEQFF. The CDR3 DNA reads as TGCAGCGTCGAAATGGGACTAGGCTTCTCCTACAATGAGCAGTTCTTC.

The chain carries TRBV19 and TRBJ2-7; D gene uncertain. Trimming removed 4 bases from V and 0 bases from J, with 13 bases in between. CDR1 is LNHDA and CDR2 is SQIVND in the germline V gene (reference sequence). The CDR3 length is 15 residues. The CDR3 loop reads CASSTDTSSSYEQYF. The CDR3 region has the DNA TGTGCCAGTAGTACCGACACCTCGAGCTCCTACGAGCAGTACTTC.

The chain joins TRBV25-1 to TRBJ2-1; D unresolved. Trimming left V 3 bases short and J 9 bases short, with 9 bases between. Germline V gives CDR1 MGHDK, CDR2 SYGVNS. The CDR3 spans 12 residues. CDR3 bases: TGTGCCAGCAGTGATAATAGCATTGAGCAGTTCTTC. It is translated as CASSDNSIEQFF.

The rearrangement uses TRBV14 and TRBJ2-7; D is perhaps TRBD2 (6 bases). Between the trimmed V and J ends, which lost 4 bases and 2 bases, there was a span of 18 bases. CDR1 is SGHDN and CDR2 is FVKESK in the germline V gene. There are 16 residues in the CDR3. The CDR3 region has the DNA TGTGCCAGCAGCCCTGTGGGGGGTTTCCGACCCTACGAGCAGTACTTC. Protein product: CASSPVGGFRPYEQYF. The whole variable domain, remainder taken from reference TRBV14 and TRBJ2-7, is EAGVTQFPSHSVIEKGQTVTLRCDPISGHDNLYWYRRVMGKEIKFLLHFVKESKQDESGMPNNRFLAERTGGTYSTLKVQPAELEDSGVYFCASSPVGGFRPYEQYFGPGTRLTVT.

This clonotype was picked up one time. The chain combines TRBV6-5 with TRBJ2-1, with D possibly being TRBD1 or TRBD2 (6 bases each). The CDR3 is 13 amino acids. Germline CDR1 MNHEY, CDR2 SVGAGI. Deletions cut 2 bases from V and 6 bases from J, with 8 bases between. The CDR3 coding sequence is TGTGCCAGCAGTTACACGGGGGCCAATGAGCAGTTCTTC. Translation: CASSYTGANEQFF.

V and J are TRBV6-1 and TRBJ2-1, with a weak D call TRBD2 (6 bases). This CDR3 spans 12 amino acids. Germline CDR1 is MNHNS and CDR2 is SASEGT. The ends were cut back, 7 bases at V and 8 bases at J, with 12 bases in the middle. The CDR3 DNA reads as TGTGCCAGCAACTACGGGAGCGATGAGCAGTTCTTC. Translated: CASNYGSDEQFF.

The chain carries TRBV6-6 and TRBJ2-3, with D possibly called TRBD1 or TRBD2 (5 bases each). The V gene's germline CDR1 is MNHNY and CDR2 SVGAGI (reference sequence). V was clipped by 6 bases and J by 6 bases, with 19 bases between them. CDR3 size: 15 residues. CDR3 amino acids: CASRGGPRGPDTQYF. CDR3 DNA: TGTGCCAGCAGAGGCGGGCCAAGGGGACCCGATACGCAGTATTTT.

The CDR3 DNA is TGTGCCAGCAGCTCGCCCTGGGGACCGGGCACAGATACGCAGTATTTT. Translated: CASSSPWGPGTDTQYF. The gene calls are TRBV7-2 and TRBJ2-3; the D call may be TRBD1 or TRBD2 (5 bases each). The germline V and J ends were trimmed by 4 bases and 1 base, with 15 bases remaining between them. The germline gives CDR1 SGHTA, CDR2 FQGNSA. The CDR3 runs 16 residues.

V usage is TRBV5-1 and J usage is TRBJ2-4; no clear D gene. Germline CDR1 is SGHRS and CDR2 is YFSETQ. V was shortened by 1 base and J by 5 bases, with 7 bases between the two germline ends. This CDR3 region has 13 residues. The CDR3 region is CASSLPTQNIQYF. CDR3 DNA: TGCGCCAGCAGCTTGCCGACCCAAAACATTCAGTACTTC.

The chain has TRBV20-1 and TRBJ1-5; the D gene is possibly TRBD1 (5 bases). Trimming stripped 3 bases from V and 8 bases from J, with 14 bases between. The CDR3 consists of 13 residues. Per germline, CDR1 DFQATT and CDR2 SNEGSKA (reference sequence). CDR3 residues: CSARGQGPKPQHF. Written as DNA, the CDR3 is TGCAGTGCTAGGGGCCAGGGCCCGAAGCCCCAGCATTTT.

This chain joins TRBV7-2 and TRBJ2-2; TRBD2 matches 8 bases. The germline V gene encodes CDR1 SGHTA and CDR2 FQGNSA. The CDR3 covers 15 residues. V lost 2 bases and J lost 4; bases outside the gene matches: 3. Here the CDR3 DNA reads TGTGCCAGCAGCTTATTAGCGGGGCTCACCGGGGAGCTGTTTTTT. Residues: CASSLLAGLTGELFF. Full variable domain (outside the CDR3, taken from reference TRBV7-2 and TRBJ2-2): GAGVSQSPSNKVTEKGKDVELRCDPISGHTALYWYRQSLGQGLEFLIYFQGNSAPDKSGLPSDRFSAERTGGSVSTLTIQRTQQEDSAVYLCASSLLAGLTGELFFGEGSRLTVL.

The chain is built from TRBV25-1 and TRBJ2-5, with D possibly being TRBD1 (5 bases). V was trimmed by 0 bases and J by 2 bases, leaving 7 bases between them. CDR3 length equals 14 residues. CDR1 is MGHDK and CDR2 is SYGVNS in the germline V gene. The CDR3: CASSEYRQQETQYF. The CDR3 nucleotides read TGTGCCAGCAGTGAATATCGACAGCAAGAGACCCAGTACTTC.

The chain has TRBV7-9 and TRBJ1-1, with 8 bases aligning to TRBD1. Germline assignment: CDR1 SEHNR and CDR2 FQNEAQ (reference sequence). Germline trimming cut 1 base from V and 4 bases from J; bases unmatched to any gene: 2. This CDR3 region has 14 residues. CDR3: CASSLVTGGTEAFF. CDR3 nucleotide sequence: TGTGCCAGCAGCTTAGTAACAGGGGGCACTGAAGCTTTCTTT. The variable domain in full, completed from reference TRBV7-9 and TRBJ1-1, reads DTGVSQNPRHKITKRGQNVTFRCDPISEHNRLYWYRQTLGQGPEFLTYFQNEAQLEKSRLLSDRFSAERPKGSFSTLEIQRTEQGDSAMYLCASSLVTGGTEAFFGQGTRLTVV.

The chain is built from TRBV10-3 and TRBJ2-2; TRBD2 matches at 13 bases. The CDR3 totals 16 residues. V lost 6 bases, J lost 3 bases, and 4 bases stayed unmatched. Germline V gene sequence: CDR1 ENHRY, CDR2 SYGVKD. For the CDR3, the DNA is TGTGCCATCAGAGGACTAGCGGGGGACGACACCGGGGAGCTGTTTTTT. Amino acid sequence: CAIRGLAGDDTGELFF.

This chain connects TRBV29-1 to TRBJ1-2; D unresolved. V was shortened by 0 bases and J by 8 bases, with 4 bases between the two germline ends. The CDR3 extends over 10 amino acids. Germline loops: CDR1 SQVTM, CDR2 ANQGSEA. The CDR3 coding sequence is TGCAGCGTTGAAGATAACGGCTACACCTTC. As protein: CSVEDNGYTF.

The rearrangement links TRBV5-1 to TRBJ2-7; 7 nucleotides match TRBD2. The V gene end was trimmed by 1 base and the J gene end by 5 bases; junction bases not matched to a gene: 9. The CDR3 is 15 amino acids. From germline, CDR1 is SGHRS and CDR2 YFSETQ. CDR3 nucleotides: TGCGCCAGCAGCTTGCTCCCGGGGGGTCGGGACGAGCAGTACTTC. Protein product: CASSLLPGGRDEQYF.

V is TRBV2 and J is TRBJ2-7; the D gene is possibly TRBD1 (7 bases). Deletions cut 1 base from V and 3 bases from J, with 13 bases between. Germline CDR1 SNHLY, CDR2 FYNNEI. This CDR3 region has 15 residues. This CDR3 is CASSEVGQGGYEQYF. As DNA, the CDR3 is TGTGCCAGCAGTGAAGTAGGGCAGGGGGGCTACGAGCAGTACTTC. The full variable domain, with the rest looked up from reference TRBV2 and TRBJ2-7, is EPEVTQTPSHQVTQMGQEVILRCVPISNHLYFYWYRQILGQKVEFLVSFYNNEISEKSEIFDDQFSVERPDGSNFTLKIRSTKLEDSAMYFCASSEVGQGGYEQYFGPGTRLTVT.

The chain has TRBV14 and TRBJ2-2, with D uncertain. Trimming removed 0 bases from V and 0 bases from J, with 11 bases in between. The CDR3 length is 17 residues. Germline V gives CDR1 SGHDN, CDR2 FVKESK. The CDR3 reads CASSQEVIRANTGELFF. The DNA of the CDR3 is TGTGCCAGCAGCCAAGAAGTAATCCGAGCGAACACCGGGGAGCTGTTTTTT.

This sequence joins TRBV7-9 and TRBJ2-5, with D possibly matching TRBD1 (5 bases). The germline V gene has CDR1 SEHNR and CDR2 FQNEAQ (reference sequence). Trimming took 5 bases from V and 4 from J, leaving 17 bases between them. The CDR3 spans 15 residues. Here the CDR3 reads CASSPGPLQGETQYF. CDR3 in DNA: TGTGCCAGCAGCCCCGGTCCCCTTCAGGGAGAGACCCAGTACTTC.

The chain joins TRBV29-1 to TRBJ2-2; perhaps TRBD2 as D (5 bases). The CDR3 is made up of 13 amino acids. Trimming took 6 bases from V and 6 from J, leaving 14 bases between them. Germline loops: CDR1 SQVTM, CDR2 ANQGSEA. CDR3 DNA sequence: TGCAGCGTCCTACGCGACGGGGCCGGGGAGCTGTTTTTT. Its protein product is CSVLRDGAGELFF.

Here the CDR3 DNA reads TGTGCCAGCAGCCTCCTTGGGGCTAGCGGGTACACCGGGGAGCTGTTTTTT. This gives the protein CASSLLGASGYTGELFF. The V and J genes are TRBV11-2 and TRBJ2-2, with TRBD2 identical over 8 bases. The CDR3 sequence is 17 residues long. V shed 5 bases, J shed 3 bases, and the junction held 11 bases outside the gene matches. Germline V lookup: CDR1 SGHAT, CDR2 FQNNGV.

The rearrangement joins TRBV7-9 to TRBJ2-5, with TRBD2 identical over 8 bases. The CDR3 has 15 residues. Germline assignment: CDR1 SEHNR and CDR2 FQNEAQ (reference sequence). V shed 1 base and J 3 bases; nucleotides not matched to a gene: 4. CDR3 nucleotide sequence: TGTGCCAGCAGCTTAGTTCAACTAGCGGAAGAGACCCAGTACTTC. Amino acid sequence: CASSLVQLAEETQYF.

CDR3: CASSYRIDSPVYYEQYF. The CDR3 DNA sequence: TGTGCCAGCAGTTACCGTATCGACAGTCCGGTCTACTACGAGCAGTACTTC. The chain employs TRBV6-2 or TRBV6-3 and TRBJ2-7, with D perhaps TRBD1 (5 bases). The germline V gene encodes CDR1 MNHEY and CDR2 SVGEGT. Trimming removed 2 bases from V and 3 bases from J, with 20 bases in between. CDR3 length: 17 residues.

The genes are TRBV2 and TRBJ2-1, with 11 bases that match TRBD2. The CDR3 sequence is 15 residues long. The V gene end was trimmed by 4 bases and the J gene end by 9 bases; junction bases not matched to a gene: 8. The V gene's germline CDR1 is SNHLY and CDR2 FYNNEI. The CDR3 nucleotides read TGTGCCAGCAGTGGGTCTAGCGGGGGGATTTTTGAGCAGTTCTTC. It yields the protein CASSGSSGGIFEQFF.